This passage covers 25 T cell receptor beta chains from one sample sequenced in a study. TCRdb itself ran the RT-PCR reads through MiXCR, one entry per CDR3 protein. This sample yields about 680,000 distinct CDR3 sequences, of which 14% are seen a single time; roughly 3.9% belongs to the top ten. Sequencing input: memory CD4+ T cells from blood. The receptors were gathered from a female donor in good health, serving as a healthy control.

This clonotype was picked up many times. The chain joins TRBV7-3 to TRBJ1-1; D possibly corresponds to TRBD1 (5 bases). The ends were cut back, 5 bases at V and 4 bases at J, with 14 bases in the middle. The germline gives CDR1 SGHTA, CDR2 FQGTGA. The CDR3 covers 14 residues. The CDR3 nucleotides read TGTGCCAGCAGCCGACTCGGGGGAGGCACTGAAGCTTTCTTT. Its translation is CASSRLGGGTEAFF.

This clonotype was detected ten times or more. This chain links TRBV29-1 with TRBJ1-2; D possibly corresponds to TRBD1 (5 bases). CDR3 length: 11 amino acids. V was shortened by 6 bases and J by 4 bases, with 9 bases between the two germline ends. Germline CDR1 SQVTM, CDR2 ANQGSEA. In nucleotides, the CDR3 is TGCAGCGTGGGGGACGGCTATGGCTACACCTTC. Protein: CSVGDGYGYTF.

This clonotype turned up a few times. This sequence joins TRBV7-6 and TRBJ1-4; no firm D call. The CDR3 has 12 residues. V was pared by 1 base and J by 5 bases, with 2 bases between. The V gene's germline CDR1 is SGHVS and CDR2 FNYEAQ. CDR3 residues: CASSLENEKLFF. Here the CDR3 DNA reads TGTGCCAGCAGCTTAGAGAATGAAAAACTGTTTTTT.

This clonotype was detected only a few times. The V call is TRBV12-3 or TRBV12-4, the J call TRBJ1-4, with a weak D call TRBD1 (6 bases). The V gene lost 6 bases and the J gene lost 8 bases, with 16 bases spanning the gap. The CDR3 is 14 residues long. DNA for the CDR3: TGTGCCAGCAGCTACAGGGTGTATGGAGAAAAACTGTTTTTT. Its translation is CASSYRVYGEKLFF.

The chain joins TRBV9 to TRBJ1-4; D may be TRBD1 (6 bases). The V and J ends lost 4 bases and 8 bases respectively, with 18 bases between them. The germline V gene has CDR1 SGDLS and CDR2 YYNGEE. The CDR3 is 15 residues long. The CDR3 sequence is CASSISGGLREKLFF. CDR3 nucleotide sequence: TGTGCCAGCAGCATTAGTGGGGGGCTCCGGGAAAAACTGTTTTTT.

This clonotype was seen repeatedly, ten times or more. V gene TRBV6-5 combines with J gene TRBJ2-7, with 9 positions matching TRBD2. CDR1 and CDR2 from the germline V gene are MNHEY and SVGAGI. Trimming removed 3 bases from V and 1 base from J; junction bases left unmatched: 1. The CDR3 length is 14 residues. The CDR3 reads CASSYSGSSYEQYF. Here the CDR3 DNA reads TGTGCCAGCAGTTATAGCGGGAGTTCCTACGAGCAGTACTTC.

The chain has TRBV9 and TRBJ2-1; 9 positions agree with TRBD2. Looked up from germline, CDR1 is SGDLS and CDR2 is YYNGEE. The trim removed 4 bases at V and 8 bases at J, leaving 34 bases unmatched. The CDR3 consists of 23 residues. CDR3 in amino acids: CASSTPWGWGRGLDSGSRDEQFF. The DNA for the CDR3 is TGTGCCAGCAGCACCCCTTGGGGATGGGGCAGGGGTTTGGATAGCGGGAGTCGGGATGAGCAGTTCTTC.

CDR3 DNA: TGTGCCAGCAGCCAAGGCGGAGCCTCCTACAATGAGCAGTTCTTC. Its protein product is CASSQGGASYNEQFF. The chain recombines TRBV4-2 with TRBJ2-1; D remains unclear. CDR1 and CDR2 from the germline V gene are LGHNA and YNFKEQ. The CDR3 has 15 amino acids. Trimming removed 1 base at V and 0 bases at J, with 7 bases between.

This clonotype was counted ten times or more. V is TRBV5-1 and J is TRBJ2-2; 8 nucleotides align to TRBD2. The CDR3 sequence is 17 residues long. J gave up 0 bases and V 4 bases, and 8 bases lay outside the gene matches. Germline values: CDR1 SGHRS, CDR2 YFSETQ. The CDR3 nucleotides are TGCGCCAGCAGCCCGGGACTAGGCCCCTCGAACACCGGGGAGCTGTTTTTT. Its protein product is CASSPGLGPSNTGELFF.

This clonotype was seen at least ten times. This chain links TRBV6-5 with TRBJ2-2; 7 nucleotides align to TRBD2. Per germline, CDR1 MNHEY and CDR2 SVGAGI. The CDR3 has 15 residues. With 6 bases clipped from V and 2 bases from J, the junction kept 6 bases outside the gene matches. CDR3 coding DNA: TGTGCCAGCAGGGCGGGAGACAGCAACACCGGGGAGCTGTTTTTT. The encoded protein is CASRAGDSNTGELFF.

This chain links TRBV24-1 with TRBJ2-2, with 9 bases fitting TRBD2. Trimming took 1 base from V and 5 from J; bases not matched to a gene: 7. Germline CDR1 and CDR2: KGHDR and SFDVKD. The CDR3 loop spans 17 amino acids. The DNA of the CDR3 is TGTGCCACCAGTGATTTTTTTGCGGGAGGGAATACCGGGGAGCTGTTTTTT. Translating it yields CATSDFFAGGNTGELFF.

This clonotype has only a few counts. This chain joins TRBV6-1 and TRBJ2-7; either TRBD1 or TRBD2 may supply D (5 bases each). The CDR3 is made up of 14 amino acids. Germline V gene data show CDR1 as MNHNS and CDR2 as SASEGT. V dropped 7 bases and J dropped 2 bases, with 15 bases sitting between them. CDR3 bases: TGTGCCAGCATTTACTCGACAGCGGCCTACGAGCAGTACTTC. It specifies CASIYSTAAYEQYF.

The chain employs TRBV20-1 and TRBJ2-3, with TRBD2 matching over 9 bases. Germline CDR1 and CDR2: DFQATT and SNEGSKA (reference sequence). Trimming at V came to 4 bases and at J to 6 bases, leaving 8 bases not matched to a gene. The CDR3 runs to 14 residues. This CDR3 reads CSAIRAGGVDTQYF. In DNA form, the CDR3 reads TGCAGTGCTATACGAGCGGGAGGAGTTGATACGCAGTATTTT.

This clonotype came up many times. V usage is TRBV6-1 and J usage is TRBJ1-1; TRBD1 is a possible D gene (6 bases). V lost 6 bases to trimming and J lost 1 base, with 9 bases between them. The CDR3 sequence is 13 residues long. CDR1 MNHNS and CDR2 SASEGT come from the germline V gene. CDR3 protein: CASRQGQNTEAFF. CDR3 nucleotides: TGTGCCAGCAGACAGGGCCAGAACACTGAAGCTTTCTTT.

This chain joins TRBV20-1 and TRBJ2-7, with 7 positions matching TRBD2. CDR1 is DFQATT and CDR2 is SNEGSKA in the germline V gene (reference sequence). The CDR3 is 13 amino acids. V lost 6 bases to trimming and J lost 5 bases; unmatched junction nucleotides: 10. CDR3 sequence: CSAQGGGSDEQYF. CDR3 in DNA: TGCAGTGCGCAGGGCGGGGGATCTGACGAGCAGTACTTC.

This clonotype was seen ten or more times. The CDR3 region is CATSRVGQASINEQFF. The CDR3 DNA follows: TGTGCCACCAGCAGAGTCGGTCAGGCGTCCATCAATGAGCAGTTCTTC. The J gene is TRBJ2-1, the V gene TRBV15, with D unclear. This CDR3 has 16 amino acids. CDR1 and CDR2 from the germline V gene are LNHNV and YYDKDF (reference sequence). V was trimmed by 1 base and J by 6 bases, leaving 16 bases between them.

This clonotype was picked up many times. The rearrangement uses TRBV5-1 and TRBJ2-5, with a tentative D call TRBD1 (6 bases). Germline assignment: CDR1 SGHRS and CDR2 YFSETQ. The CDR3 runs 14 residues. Deletions cut 4 bases from V and 2 bases from J, with 12 bases between. The CDR3 sequence: CASSPAGTQETQYF. In DNA, the CDR3 is TGCGCCAGCAGCCCGGCCGGGACACAAGAGACCCAGTACTTC.

The table lists this clonotype with many counts. This chain uses TRBV5-1 with TRBJ1-2; a possible D gene is TRBD1 (6 bases). Trimming cost V 4 bases and J 7 bases, with 17 bases left between them. This CDR3 comprises 14 residues. CDR1 and CDR2 from the germline V gene are SGHRS and YFSETQ. In nucleotides, the CDR3 is TGCGCCAGCAGCCCCGGACAGCAAGTCGTTGGCTACACCTTC. Protein: CASSPGQQVVGYTF.

J is TRBJ2-6 and V is TRBV12-3 or TRBV12-4; D is undetermined. V lost 5 bases to trimming and J lost 5 bases, with 7 bases between them. This CDR3 is 13 amino acids long. The CDR3 region is CASSLLRANVLTF. CDR3 DNA sequence: TGTGCCAGCAGTCTCCTTCGGGCCAACGTCCTGACTTTC.

This clonotype was picked up many times. The chain joins TRBV20-1 to TRBJ2-1; D gene uncertain. Germline values: CDR1 DFQATT, CDR2 SNEGSKA (reference sequence). CDR3 length: 12 amino acids. V dropped 1 base and J dropped 3 bases, with 4 bases sitting between them. The CDR3 region is CSARGHYNEQFF. CDR3 DNA: TGCAGTGCTAGAGGTCACTACAATGAGCAGTTCTTC.

This clonotype has just one count. The chain combines TRBV5-4 with TRBJ1-2; no clear D. Trimming removed 0 bases at V and 6 bases at J, with 12 bases between. This CDR3 comprises 14 residues. CDR1 and CDR2 from the germline V gene are SGHNT and YYREEE (reference sequence). The CDR3 loop reads CASSLAMGRDGYTF. In DNA form, the CDR3 reads TGTGCCAGCAGCTTGGCTATGGGGAGGGATGGCTACACCTTC.

The chain carries TRBV7-6 and TRBJ2-7, with 8 nucleotides matching TRBD1. CDR1 is SGHVS, CDR2 FNYEAQ, per germline. The CDR3 spans 15 residues. V was clipped by 5 bases and J by 3 bases; unmatched bases: 9. The CDR3 DNA reads TGTGCCAGCAGCCCATCACTCGGACAGGGCTACGAGCAGTACTTC. It is translated as CASSPSLGQGYEQYF.

This clonotype was counted many times. This chain joins TRBV4-1 and TRBJ2-1; maybe TRBD2 (5 bases). CDR3 length equals 16 residues. The germline V gene encodes CDR1 MGHRA and CDR2 YSYEKL. V was cut by 1 base and J by 1 base, with 11 bases left in between. CDR3 residues: CASSQAEAVSYNEQFF. The CDR3 coding sequence is TGCGCCAGCAGCCAAGCGGAAGCGGTTTCCTACAATGAGCAGTTCTTC.

The chain has TRBV2 and TRBJ1-5; a possible D gene is TRBD1 (5 bases). Germline V gives CDR1 SNHLY, CDR2 FYNNEI. Trimming left V 5 bases short and J 2 bases short, with 13 bases between. CDR3 length equals 15 residues. DNA of the CDR3: TGTGCCAGCAGTCAAGGGCAGGGACGCAATCAGCCCCAGCATTTT. It translates to CASSQGQGRNQPQHF.

This clonotype showed up many times. The chain recombines TRBV4-3 with TRBJ2-2, with 9 positions matching TRBD2. The CDR3 runs 17 residues. V shed 1 base and J 7 bases; nucleotides not matched to a gene: 10. Germline CDR1 LGHNA, CDR2 YSLEER. The chain's CDR3 is CASSQVRSGGYGGELFF. CDR3 nucleotides: TGCGCCAGCAGCCAAGTCCGTAGCGGGGGCTACGGCGGGGAGCTGTTTTTT.